This note documents a single T cell receptor (beta chain) sequence. Methods used by the authors: How many nucleated cells were present was estimated from reference gene primer amplification. The table came from immunoSEQ multiplex PCR; TCRdb's copy has only in-frame clones and leaves some out. Clone size and the V and J calls come from that table; the DNA yielded D and trimming. This table has 150,000 to 200,000 clones, less than 90% appearing once. Recruitment covered 20 to 25 US areas and drew participants whose ages spanned roughly 18 to 100 years. Participant reports of clinical history set cohort assignment. The data were obtained in a study of blood T cell repertoires in COVID-19. Study information: Collection of acute and convalescent COVID-19 samples took place in the United States, Italy and Spain.

Trimming stripped 4 bases from V and 1 base from J, with 9 bases between. Looked up from germline, CDR1 is SNHLY and CDR2 is FYNNEI. This CDR3 spans 14 amino acids. V and J are TRBV2 and TRBJ2-3; D gene ambiguous. The specimen sequenced was PBMCs or T cells enriched from blood (not recorded which). This TCR was sampled from a human donor with acute COVID-19. The donor label of this sample is uncertain. CDR3 residues: CASSGMARTDTQYF. CDR3 nucleotide sequence: TGTGCCAGCAGTGGTATGGCTCGCACAGATACGCAGTATTTT.